Listed here are 13 T cell receptor beta chains from one sample, sequenced in a study of OX40 agonist ivuxolimab in advanced cancers. Assay used: immunoSEQ multiplex PCR; TCRdb lists only in-frame clones, some missing. The sample lists approximately 69,000 clones; around nine tenths were seen once. The sequencing used CD4+ or CD8+ T cells sorted from blood, collected in a trial of the OX40 agonist ivuxolimab. All receptors come from an adult with an advanced solid tumor such as melanoma, head and neck, liver or kidney cancer.

The CDR3 coding sequence is TGCGCCAGCAGCCCGGGACAAGAGACCTATGGCTACACCTTC. Translating it yields CASSPGQETYGYTF. This rearrangement joins TRBV5-1 to TRBJ1-2; maybe TRBD1 (6 bases). The CDR3 runs to 14 residues. The V gene's germline CDR1 is SGHRS and CDR2 YFSETQ. Between the trimmed V and J ends, which lost 4 bases and 4 bases, there was a span of 14 bases. Using reference TRBV5-1 and TRBJ1-2 for the parts outside the CDR3, the full variable domain is KAGVTQTPRYLIKTRGQQVTLSCSPISGHRSVSWYQQTPGQGLQFLFEYFSETQRNKGNFPGRFSGRQFSNSRSEMNVSTLELGDSALYLCASSPGQETYGYTFGSGTRLTVV.

V gene TRBV6-5 combines with J gene TRBJ2-5; either TRBD1 or TRBD2 may fit D (5 bases each). Trimming stripped 6 bases from V and 1 base from J, with 15 bases between. The CDR3 runs to 15 residues. Germline-derived CDR1 and CDR2 are MNHEY and SVGAGI. The CDR3 region is CASSRTLGVQETQYF. DNA of the CDR3: TGTGCCAGCAGCAGGACCTTGGGGGTCCAAGAGACCCAGTACTTC.

This chain joins TRBV21-1 and TRBJ2-1; the table assigns TRBD2, which was not confirmed against the DNA. TRBV21-1 has pseudogene status. The CDR3 has 16 amino acids. The CDR3 nucleotides are TGTGCCAGCAGCAAACGGACTAGCGGGAGTCGGGGTGAGCAGTTCTTC. It specifies CASSKRTSGSRGEQFF.

The chain employs TRBV5-1 and TRBJ2-1; TRBD1 is a possible D gene (6 bases). Per germline, CDR1 SGHRS and CDR2 YFSETQ. V was clipped by 4 bases and J by 7 bases, with 12 bases between them. This CDR3 is 13 amino acids long. The CDR3: CASSLSQGNEQFF. The DNA of the CDR3 is TGCGCCAGCAGCCTATCCCAGGGGAATGAGCAGTTCTTC. The variable domain in full, completed from reference TRBV5-1 and TRBJ2-1, reads KAGVTQTPRYLIKTRGQQVTLSCSPISGHRSVSWYQQTPGQGLQFLFEYFSETQRNKGNFPGRFSGRQFSNSRSEMNVSTLELGDSALYLCASSLSQGNEQFFGPGTRLTVL.

This chain uses TRBV1 with TRBJ2-3; the tabulated D call, TRBD2, remains unverified against the DNA. TRBV1 is termed a pseudogene. The CDR3 is 17 residues long. The CDR3 coding sequence is TGCACCAGCAGCCAAGTTCGTCTAGCGGGCTGCACAGATACGCAGTATTTT. Translation: CTSSQVRLAGCTDTQYF.

This clone has a single count. The chain uses TRBV7-8 and TRBJ1-4, with D possibly matching TRBD1 (5 bases). Trimming left V 4 bases short and J 3 bases short, with 12 bases between. The CDR3 has 15 residues. Germline V gene data show CDR1 as SGHVS and CDR2 as FQNEAQ. CDR3 region: CASSSLGGANEKLFF. The CDR3, as DNA: TGTGCCAGCAGCTCTTTGGGGGGGGCTAATGAAAAACTGTTTTTT.

The chain couples TRBV5-1 to TRBJ1-1; D ambiguous. The CDR3 sequence is 14 residues long. The V and J ends lost 1 base and 11 bases respectively, with 18 bases between them. Germline V gives CDR1 SGHRS, CDR2 YFSETQ. DNA for the CDR3: TGCGCCAGCAGCTTGTACAGTATCGCTACGGTTGCTTTCTTT. This gives the protein CASSLYSIATVAFF.

The chain couples TRBV9 to TRBJ2-1; maybe TRBD1 (6 bases). This CDR3 contains 18 residues. The V gene's germline CDR1 is SGDLS and CDR2 YYNGEE. Trimming shortened V by 2 bases and J by 0 bases, and 18 bases separated the two germline ends. In DNA form, the CDR3 reads TGTGCCAGCAGCGTGGGGGCGGTGGGGCCTTCCTCCTACAATGAGCAGTTCTTC. Protein sequence: CASSVGAVGPSSYNEQFF.

V is TRBV18 and J is TRBJ2-3; 14 nucleotides align to TRBD2. The CDR3 is 18 residues long. Trimming cost V 5 bases and J 4 bases; bases outside gene matches: 11. Germline V gene lookup returns CDR1 KGHSH and CDR2 LQKENI. CDR3 coding DNA: TGTGCCAGCTCAGCCTTTGACGGGACTAGCGGGAGACCAGATACGCAGTATTTT. Amino acid sequence: CASSAFDGTSGRPDTQYF.

J is TRBJ2-3 and V is TRBV10-2; no clear D. The CDR3 is 11 residues long. Germline lookup yields CDR1 WSHSY and CDR2 SAAADI. Trimming pared 8 bases from V and 6 bases from J, leaving 9 bases between. The CDR3 nucleotides are TGCGCCAGCGGGGAAACGGATACGCAGTATTTT. Protein: CASGETDTQYF.

The chain joins TRBV5-1 to TRBJ2-7; TRBD2 agrees at 8 bases. Losses at the gene ends were 4 bases for V and 3 bases for J; bases not matched to a gene: 9. Germline assignment: CDR1 SGHRS and CDR2 YFSETQ. The CDR3 spans 15 residues. The CDR3 region is CASSLGLAENYEQYF. Here the CDR3 DNA reads TGCGCCAGCAGCCTCGGACTAGCCGAGAACTACGAGCAGTACTTC.

The chain joins TRBV5-1 to TRBJ2-7; 8 bases fit TRBD1. The V segment lost 3 bases and the J segment 2 bases; nucleotides outside the gene matches: 4. Germline CDR1 reads SGHRS; CDR2 reads YFSETQ. This CDR3 is 14 amino acids long. DNA for the CDR3: TGCGCCAGCAGCTCGTACAGGGGGGCCTACGAGCAGTACTTC. It is translated as CASSSYRGAYEQYF.

Comments on this clone: This sample also contains other DNA sequences that code for the same CDR3. This chain uses TRBV18 with TRBJ2-5; no firm D call. The germline V gene has CDR1 KGHSH and CDR2 LQKENI. Trimming removed 0 bases from V and 1 base from J, with 6 bases in between. The CDR3 is 14 amino acids. CDR3 nucleotides: TGTGCCAGCTCACCACCACCAGCCCAAGAGACCCAGTACTTC. It translates to CASSPPPAQETQYF. The entire variable domain, with the rest obtained from reference TRBV18 and TRBJ2-5, is as follows: NAGVMQNPRHLVRRRGQEARLRCSPMKGHSHVYWYRQLPEEGLKFMVYLQKENIIDESGMPKERFSAEFPKEGPSILRIQQVVRGDSAAYFCASSPPPAQETQYFGPGTRLLVL.